The 24 T cell receptor beta chains in this list originate from one sample, sequenced in a study of blood T cell repertoires in COVID-19. Only in-frame clones appear in the TCRdb table, and some are missing; sequencing was by immunoSEQ multiplex PCR. The data hold about 160,000 clones, with about 83% observed a single time. Sequenced material: peripheral blood. The source is a woman between 65 and 79 years old with COVID-19, enrolled during active disease.

The chain links TRBV11-2 to TRBJ2-1, with 10 bases matching TRBD1. V lost 5 bases to trimming and J lost 8 bases; unmatched junction nucleotides: 6. The V gene's germline CDR1 is SGHAT and CDR2 FQNNGV. The CDR3 consists of 14 residues. The CDR3 DNA reads TGTGCCAGCAGCCTAAGAGGGACAGGGGATGAGCAGTTCTTC. Translation: CASSLRGTGDEQFF.

The chain combines TRBV7-9 with TRBJ2-7; D unresolved. Germline assignment: CDR1 SEHNR and CDR2 FQNEAQ (reference sequence). Deletions cut 0 bases from V and 6 bases from J, with 9 bases between. The CDR3 covers 13 residues. CDR3 sequence (DNA): TGTGCCAGCAGCTTAGCTCCAGGAACCGAGCAGTACTTC. Amino acid sequence: CASSLAPGTEQYF.

The chain has TRBV27 and TRBJ1-3, with 7 bases identical to TRBD1. The CDR3 length is 16 residues. Per germline, CDR1 MNHEY and CDR2 SMNVEV (reference sequence). V trimming: 6 bases; J trimming: 2 bases; junction bases outside the gene matches: 10. The CDR3 DNA reads TGTGCCAGCAGGACCCGACAGGGCTTTGCTGGAAACACCATATATTTT. Amino acids: CASRTRQGFAGNTIYF.

The chain joins TRBV5-1 to TRBJ1-4, with D possibly TRBD1 on 5 matching bases. CDR3 length: 16 amino acids. V was cut by 4 bases and J by 0 bases, with 13 bases left in between. Germline V lookup: CDR1 SGHRS, CDR2 YFSETQ. This chain's CDR3 is CASSSGTAPTNEKLFF. CDR3 DNA: TGCGCCAGCAGCAGCGGGACGGCCCCAACTAATGAAAAACTGTTTTTT.

The rearrangement joins TRBV7-9 to TRBJ1-3; D is unresolved. V lost 1 base, J lost 0 bases, and 10 bases lay in between. The CDR3 contains 16 residues. Per germline, CDR1 SEHNR and CDR2 FQNEAQ (reference sequence). The CDR3 DNA follows: TGTGCCAGCAGCTTAGTCGCAGGCCTCTCTGGAAACACCATATATTTT. It encodes CASSLVAGLSGNTIYF.

V and J are TRBV6-4 and TRBJ1-5; D gene ambiguous. Germline CDR1 MRHNA, CDR2 SNTAGT. The V end was cut by 8 bases, the J end by 4 bases, with 12 bases between. CDR3 length equals 13 residues. CDR3 bases: TGTGCCAGCCCCCCTAGCGGAAATCAGCCCCAGCATTTT. This codes for CASPPSGNQPQHF.

V usage is TRBV5-6 and J usage is TRBJ1-6, with 10 bases that match TRBD1. CDR1 is SGHDT and CDR2 is YYEEEE in the germline V gene. The CDR3 is 15 amino acids. With 3 bases clipped from V and 5 bases from J, the junction kept 2 bases outside the gene matches. Here the CDR3 reads CASSWDRGHNSPLHF. CDR3 sequence (DNA): TGTGCCAGCAGCTGGGACAGGGGCCATAATTCACCCCTCCACTTT.

This sequence joins TRBV28 and TRBJ1-1; D gene uncertain. Germline V gene sequence: CDR1 MDHEN, CDR2 SYDVKM. V lost 3 bases, J lost 1 base, and 9 bases lay in between. This CDR3 has 14 residues. The CDR3 bases are TGTGCCAGCAGTTTGGGCAGAGCGAACACTGAAGCTTTCTTT. The encoded protein is CASSLGRANTEAFF.

This rearrangement joins TRBV3-1 (or the pseudogene TRBV3-2) to TRBJ2-5; 8 nucleotides line up with TRBD2. Germline-derived CDR1 and CDR2 are LGHDT and YNNKEL (reference sequence). V shed 0 bases, J shed 4 bases, and the junction held 7 bases outside the gene matches. The CDR3 totals 16 residues. This CDR3 reads CASSQDASGGGETQYF. As DNA, the CDR3 is TGTGCCAGCAGCCAAGATGCAAGCGGGGGAGGAGAGACCCAGTACTTC.

This chain links TRBV2 with TRBJ2-1; 7 nucleotides align to TRBD1. The V gene end was trimmed by 6 bases and the J gene end by 2 bases; junction bases not matched to a gene: 7. Per the germline V gene, CDR1 is SNHLY and CDR2 is FYNNEI. The CDR3 contains 15 residues. The CDR3 spells CASRIDRAPYNEQFF. As DNA, the CDR3 is TGTGCCAGCAGAATAGACAGGGCACCCTACAATGAGCAGTTCTTC.

The V gene is TRBV5-4, the J gene TRBJ2-5; TRBD2 is a possible D gene (6 bases). V was trimmed by 4 bases and J by 5 bases, leaving 12 bases between them. The CDR3 spans 13 residues. Germline values: CDR1 SGHNT, CDR2 YYREEE (reference sequence). CDR3 sequence (DNA): TGTGCCAGCAGCCTTTTGGGGAGGGAGACCCAGTACTTC. Amino acid sequence: CASSLLGRETQYF.

The chain is built from TRBV6-1 and TRBJ1-5; no clear D gene. The V and J ends lost 2 bases and 7 bases respectively, with 6 bases between them. Germline CDR1 reads MNHNS; CDR2 reads SASEGT. CDR3 length: 12 amino acids. This CDR3 is CASSEPGQPQHF. The CDR3 bases are TGTGCCAGCAGTGAACCTGGCCAGCCCCAGCATTTT.

This chain connects TRBV25-1 to TRBJ1-2; D possibly corresponds to TRBD1 (6 bases). V lost 7 bases and J lost 8, with 17 bases in between. Germline V lookup: CDR1 MGHDK, CDR2 SYGVNS. This CDR3 comprises 13 residues. CDR3 in DNA: TGTGCCAGCACATCGGACAGTCATCTAGGCTACACCTTC. Translated, it gives CASTSDSHLGYTF.

The gene calls are TRBV11-2 and TRBJ2-7; D uncertain. The V gene lost 4 bases and the J gene lost 2 bases, with 6 bases spanning the gap. This CDR3 spans 12 amino acids. Per the germline V gene, CDR1 is SGHAT and CDR2 is FQNNGV. CDR3 bases: TGTGCCAGCAGCTCCGTAACCTACGAGCAGTACTTC. It codes for CASSSVTYEQYF.

This sequence joins TRBV12-2 and TRBJ2-5; TRBD1 is the table's D call, not checked against the DNA. TRBV12-2 is annotated as a pseudogene. CDR3 length equals 14 residues. CDR3 in amino acids: CASRQSPGPETQYF. DNA of the CDR3: TGTGCAAGTCGCCAATCACCTGGGCCAGAGACCCAGTACTTC.

The chain combines TRBV12-3 or TRBV12-4 with TRBJ2-3; no definite D call. CDR3 length: 11 residues. With 7 bases removed from V and 5 bases from J, the gap between germline ends came to 7 bases. CDR3 sequence reads: CASTPIDTQYF. As DNA, the CDR3 is TGTGCCAGCACCCCCATAGATACGCAGTATTTT.

The chain couples TRBV5-1 to TRBJ1-1, with 8 bases fitting TRBD1. V lost 6 bases to trimming and J lost 0 bases; unmatched junction nucleotides: 4. The CDR3 totals 14 residues. Germline lookup yields CDR1 SGHRS and CDR2 YFSETQ. CDR3 DNA sequence: TGCGCCAGCAATGACAGGGGAGTGAACACTGAAGCTTTCTTT. Translated: CASNDRGVNTEAFF.

The chain couples TRBV5-5 to TRBJ2-1; 13 bases fit TRBD2. With V trimmed by 0 bases and J by 7 bases, 4 bases remained unmatched. This CDR3 comprises 16 residues. The germline V gene has CDR1 SGHKS and CDR2 YYEKEE (reference sequence). The CDR3 nucleotides read TGTGCCAGCAGCTTGGGACTAGCGGGGGGTGCGAATGAGCAGTTCTTC. This translates into CASSLGLAGGANEQFF.

The chain uses TRBV18 and TRBJ2-7, with 8 bases aligning to TRBD1. The CDR3 has 16 amino acids. Trimming cost V 0 bases and J 2 bases; bases outside gene matches: 6. The germline V gene encodes CDR1 KGHSH and CDR2 LQKENI. The CDR3 DNA is TGTGCCAGCTCACCACCGCGAGGACAGGGAGCCTACGAGCAGTACTTC. This sequence encodes CASSPPRGQGAYEQYF.

The count of this clone is one. The chain joins TRBV28 to TRBJ1-2; TRBD1 matches 8 bases. The CDR3 runs to 14 residues. Germline V gene sequence: CDR1 MDHEN, CDR2 SYDVKM. Trimming removed 5 bases from V and 4 bases from J; junction bases left unmatched: 6. The DNA of the CDR3 is TGTGCCAGCAGTCCGCAGGGGGCGGGCTATGGCTACACCTTC. Translation: CASSPQGAGYGYTF.

This clone was observed once. V is TRBV19 and J is TRBJ2-2; 8 nucleotides line up with TRBD1. The CDR3 contains 14 residues. V was clipped by 6 bases and J by 4 bases; unmatched bases: 4. The germline CDR1 and CDR2 sequences are LNHDA and SQIVND (reference sequence). CDR3 sequence (DNA): TGTGCCAGTAGCACACAGGGGGGCACCGGGGAGCTGTTTTTT. Translation: CASSTQGGTGELFF.

This chain connects TRBV18 to TRBJ1-4; 8 positions agree with TRBD1. The CDR3 length is 15 residues. The trim removed 1 base at V and 7 bases at J, leaving 5 bases unmatched. The germline V gene has CDR1 KGHSH and CDR2 LQKENI. The CDR3 bases are TGTGCCAGCTCACCACTCGGCAGGGGGCCTGAAAAACTGTTTTTT. It specifies CASSPLGRGPEKLFF.

This rearrangement joins TRBV3-1 (or the pseudogene TRBV3-2) to TRBJ1-1; D unclear. This CDR3 is built from 14 residues. CDR1 and CDR2 from the germline V gene are LGHDT and YNNKEL (reference sequence). Trimming cost V 2 bases and J 5 bases, with 12 bases left between them. As DNA, the CDR3 is TGTGCCAGCAGCCAAACCAGAGGGTGGACTGAAGCTTTCTTT. This encodes CASSQTRGWTEAFF.

This clone was seen once. The V and J genes are TRBV7-9 and TRBJ2-3; D is perhaps TRBD2 (5 bases). V lost 6 bases, J lost 0 bases, and 10 bases lay in between. The CDR3 sequence is 14 residues long. The germline V gene encodes CDR1 SEHNR and CDR2 FQNEAQ (reference sequence). In DNA form, the CDR3 reads TGTGCCAGCAGGGCGGGCCTGAGCACAGATACGCAGTATTTT. Translating gives CASRAGLSTDTQYF.